This TCR beta chain originates from a study of OX40 agonist ivuxolimab in advanced cancers. At the level of the study: Patients were treated with intravenous ivuxolimab, dosed at 0.01 to 10 mg/kg and infused every 2 weeks. Study-wide results and limits: Among some nonresponders, normalized T-cell clonal expansion was also low. The CD4+ and CD8+ T cells in the blood had expanded clonally by week 6 at 0.1 to 3.0 mg/kg.

About this clone: What it binds is unknown. The sample has other DNA sequences that encode this CDR3 too.

This CDR3 region has 20 residues. V dropped 2 bases and J dropped 7 bases, with 30 bases sitting between them. Germline V gene sequence: CDR1 LGHNA, CDR2 YSLEER. The method was immunoSEQ multiplex PCR; TCRdb's version includes in-frame clones alone and lacks a portion of them. The sample includes some 31,000 clones, approximately 93% of them seen just once. This receptor was identified in an adult with an advanced solid tumor such as melanoma, head and neck, liver or kidney cancer. The chain uses TRBV4-3 and TRBJ2-1, with D perhaps matching TRBD1 (6 bases). The specimen comprised CD4+ or CD8+ T cells sorted from blood, sampled in a trial of the OX40 agonist ivuxolimab. Written as DNA, the CDR3 is TGCGCCAGCAGCCAATTCGAAGATGCAGGGGAAGAAGGAGAGAGGAATGAGCAGTTCTTC. Its protein is CASSQFEDAGEEGERNEQFF.